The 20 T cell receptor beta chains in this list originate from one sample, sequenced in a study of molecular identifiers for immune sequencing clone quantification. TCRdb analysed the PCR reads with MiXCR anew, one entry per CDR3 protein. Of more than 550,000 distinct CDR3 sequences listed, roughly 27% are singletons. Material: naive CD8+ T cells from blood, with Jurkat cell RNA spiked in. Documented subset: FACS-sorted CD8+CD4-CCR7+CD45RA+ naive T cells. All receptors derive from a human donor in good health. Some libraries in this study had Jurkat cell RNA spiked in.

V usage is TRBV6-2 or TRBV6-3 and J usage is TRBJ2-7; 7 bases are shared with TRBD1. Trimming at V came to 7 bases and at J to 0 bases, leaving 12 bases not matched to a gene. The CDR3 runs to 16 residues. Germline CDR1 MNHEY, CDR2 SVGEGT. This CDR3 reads CASIYSLDRNSYEQYF. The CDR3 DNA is TGTGCCAGCATCTACTCACTGGACAGGAACTCCTACGAGCAGTACTTC.

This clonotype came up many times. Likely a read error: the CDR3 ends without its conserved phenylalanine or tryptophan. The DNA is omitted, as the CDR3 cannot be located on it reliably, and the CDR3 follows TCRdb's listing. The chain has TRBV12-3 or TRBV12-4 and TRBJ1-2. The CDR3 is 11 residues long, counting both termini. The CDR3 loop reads CASSDEPTAVL.

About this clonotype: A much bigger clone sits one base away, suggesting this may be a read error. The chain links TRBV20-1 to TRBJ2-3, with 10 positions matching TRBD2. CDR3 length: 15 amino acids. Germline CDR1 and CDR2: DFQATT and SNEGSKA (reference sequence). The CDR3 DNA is TGCAGTGCTAGGCCTACTAGCGGGGATTGGAATACGCGGTATTTT. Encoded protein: CSARPTSGDWNTRYF.

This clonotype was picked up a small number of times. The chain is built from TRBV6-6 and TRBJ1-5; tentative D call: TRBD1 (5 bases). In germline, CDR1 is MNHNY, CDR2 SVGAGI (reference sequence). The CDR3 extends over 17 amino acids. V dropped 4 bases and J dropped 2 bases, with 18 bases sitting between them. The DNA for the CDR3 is TGTGCCAGCAGTTTCCCTCCGGGGGTTCGAGGCAATCAGCCCCAGCATTTT. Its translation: CASSFPPGVRGNQPQHF.

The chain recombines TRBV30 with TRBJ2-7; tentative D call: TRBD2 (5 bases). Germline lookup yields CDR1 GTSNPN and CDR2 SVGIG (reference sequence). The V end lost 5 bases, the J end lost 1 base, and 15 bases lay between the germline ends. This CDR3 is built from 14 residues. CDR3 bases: TGTGCCTGGGCCTTATACCCGGGGTCCTACGAGCAGTACTTC. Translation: CAWALYPGSYEQYF.

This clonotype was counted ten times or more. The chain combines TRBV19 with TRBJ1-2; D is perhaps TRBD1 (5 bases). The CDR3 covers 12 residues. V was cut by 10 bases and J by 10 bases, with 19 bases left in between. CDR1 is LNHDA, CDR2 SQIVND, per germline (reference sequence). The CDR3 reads CATLIGDYTYTF. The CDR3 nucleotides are TGTGCCACTCTAATTGGGGACTATACCTACACCTTC.

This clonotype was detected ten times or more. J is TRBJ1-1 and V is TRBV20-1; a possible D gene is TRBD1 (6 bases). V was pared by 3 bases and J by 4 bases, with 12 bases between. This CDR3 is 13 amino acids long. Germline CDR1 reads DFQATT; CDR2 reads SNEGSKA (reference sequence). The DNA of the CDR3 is TGCAGTGCTAGTCAGGGGCCAGGCACTGAAGCTTTCTTT. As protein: CSASQGPGTEAFF.

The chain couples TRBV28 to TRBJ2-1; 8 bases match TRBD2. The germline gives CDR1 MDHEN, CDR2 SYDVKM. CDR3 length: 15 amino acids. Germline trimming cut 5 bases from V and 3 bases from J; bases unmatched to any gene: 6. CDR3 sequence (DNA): TGTGCCAGCAGTACAGCCGGGACTAGCTACAATGAGCAGTTCTTC. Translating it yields CASSTAGTSYNEQFF.

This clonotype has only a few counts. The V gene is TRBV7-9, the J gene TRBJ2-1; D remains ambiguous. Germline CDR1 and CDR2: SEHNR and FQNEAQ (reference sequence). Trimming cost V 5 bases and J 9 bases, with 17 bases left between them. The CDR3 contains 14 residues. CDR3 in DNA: TGTGCCAGCAGCGGAAGTTTGGGGAATGCTGAGCAGTTCTTC. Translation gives CASSGSLGNAEQFF.

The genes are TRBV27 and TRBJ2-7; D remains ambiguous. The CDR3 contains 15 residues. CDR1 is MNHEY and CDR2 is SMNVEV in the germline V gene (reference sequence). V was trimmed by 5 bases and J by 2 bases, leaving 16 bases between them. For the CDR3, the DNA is TGTGCCAGCAGTCCAGGCCGAGAGATTACCTACGAGCAGTACTTC. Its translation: CASSPGREITYEQYF.

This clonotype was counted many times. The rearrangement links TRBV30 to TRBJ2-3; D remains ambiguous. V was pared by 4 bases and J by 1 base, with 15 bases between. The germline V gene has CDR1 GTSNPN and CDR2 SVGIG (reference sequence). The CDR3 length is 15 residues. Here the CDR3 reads CAWTVGVRGTDTQYF. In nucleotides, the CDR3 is TGTGCCTGGACCGTGGGTGTTCGGGGCACAGATACGCAGTATTTT.

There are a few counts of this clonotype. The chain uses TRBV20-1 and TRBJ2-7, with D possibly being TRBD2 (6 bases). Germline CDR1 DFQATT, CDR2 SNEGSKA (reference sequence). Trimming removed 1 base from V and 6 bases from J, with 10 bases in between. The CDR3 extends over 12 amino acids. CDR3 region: CSARGLVFEQYF. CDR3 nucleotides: TGCAGTGCTAGAGGACTAGTTTTCGAGCAGTACTTC.

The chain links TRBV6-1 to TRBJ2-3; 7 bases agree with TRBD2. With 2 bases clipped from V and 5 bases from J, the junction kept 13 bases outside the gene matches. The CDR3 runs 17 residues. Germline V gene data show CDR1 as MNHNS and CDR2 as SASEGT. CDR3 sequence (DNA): TGTGCCAGCAGTGAAACGGTCGGGAGGTCGTCGAAAGATACGCAGTATTTT. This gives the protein CASSETVGRSSKDTQYF.

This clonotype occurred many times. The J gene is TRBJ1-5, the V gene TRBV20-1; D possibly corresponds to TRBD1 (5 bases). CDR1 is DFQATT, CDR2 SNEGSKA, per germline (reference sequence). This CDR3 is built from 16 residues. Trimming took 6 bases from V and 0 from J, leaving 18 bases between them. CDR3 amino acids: CSARAGRDLSNQPQHF. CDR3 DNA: TGCAGTGCCAGGGCCGGCAGGGATCTTAGCAATCAGCCCCAGCATTTT.

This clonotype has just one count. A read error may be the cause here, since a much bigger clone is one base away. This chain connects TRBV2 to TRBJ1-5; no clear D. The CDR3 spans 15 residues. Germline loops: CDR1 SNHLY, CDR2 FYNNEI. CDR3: CASGEIGSYNQPQHF. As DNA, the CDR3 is TGTGCCAGCGGTGAAATAGGGTCTTACAATCAGCCCCAGCATTTT.

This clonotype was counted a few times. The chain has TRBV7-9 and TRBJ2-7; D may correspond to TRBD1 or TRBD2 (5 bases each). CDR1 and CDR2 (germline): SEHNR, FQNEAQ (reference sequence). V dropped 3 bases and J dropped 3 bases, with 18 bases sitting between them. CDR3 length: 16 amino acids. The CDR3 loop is CASSFLNPGPHYEQYF. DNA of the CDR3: TGTGCCAGCAGCTTCTTAAACCCGGGACCCCACTACGAGCAGTACTTC. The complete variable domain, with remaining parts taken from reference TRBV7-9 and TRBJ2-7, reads DTGVSQNPRHKITKRGQNVTFRCDPISEHNRLYWYRQTLGQGPEFLTYFQNEAQLEKSRLLSDRFSAERPKGSFSTLEIQRTEQGDSAMYLCASSFLNPGPHYEQYFGPGTRLTVT.

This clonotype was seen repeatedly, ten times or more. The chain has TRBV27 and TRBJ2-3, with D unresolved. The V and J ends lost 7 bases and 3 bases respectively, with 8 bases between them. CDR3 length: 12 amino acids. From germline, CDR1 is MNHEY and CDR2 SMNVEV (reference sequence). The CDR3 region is CASKGLTDTQYF. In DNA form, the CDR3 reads TGTGCCAGCAAAGGCCTAACAGATACGCAGTATTTT.

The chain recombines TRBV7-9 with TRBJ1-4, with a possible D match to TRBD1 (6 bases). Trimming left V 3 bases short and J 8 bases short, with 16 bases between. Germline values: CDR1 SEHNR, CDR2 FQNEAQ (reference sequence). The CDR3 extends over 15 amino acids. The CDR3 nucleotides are TGTGCCAGCAGCTTCCCGGACAGTCCCGGCGAAAAACTGTTTTTT. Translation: CASSFPDSPGEKLFF.

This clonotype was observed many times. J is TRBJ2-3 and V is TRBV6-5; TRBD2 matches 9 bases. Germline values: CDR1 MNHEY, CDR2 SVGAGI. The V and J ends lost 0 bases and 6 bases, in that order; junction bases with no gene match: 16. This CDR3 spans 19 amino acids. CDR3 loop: CASSYSSQLQREVSDTQYF. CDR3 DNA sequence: TGTGCCAGCAGTTACTCGTCGCAGCTCCAGCGGGAGGTTTCGGATACGCAGTATTTT.

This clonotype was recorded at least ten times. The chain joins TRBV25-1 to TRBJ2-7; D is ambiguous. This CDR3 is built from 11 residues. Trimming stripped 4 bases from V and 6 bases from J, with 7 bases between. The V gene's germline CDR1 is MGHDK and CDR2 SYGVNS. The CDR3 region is CASSASSEQYF. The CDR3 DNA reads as TGTGCCAGCAGTGCGTCATCCGAGCAGTACTTC.